Sequencing of this T cell receptor (beta chain) was carried out in a study of shared clonotypes between healthy human individuals. Terminally differentiated effector memory CD45RA+ cells were excluded from the naive CD8 cells, which were CD45RO-negative and positively selected for CCR7. Study results and limitations: Sorted-subset sequencing, rarefaction showed, was incomplete despite large depth. Clonotype sharing across donors was expected to vary with sequencing depth. Around 5% was the fraction of naive CD4 clonotypes found shared across a few donors.

Each subset's genomic DNA was shared equally among a number of immunoSEQ plates. Profiled with immunoSEQ multiplex PCR; TCRdb holds only in-frame clones, not every one. This table has some 740,000 clones, roughly 92% appearing once. The CDR3 sequence is 16 residues long. V lost 6 bases to trimming and J lost 2 bases; unmatched junction nucleotides: 9. Germline values: CDR1 MDHEN, CDR2 SYDVKM. Concerning this clone: Its specificity is unknown.

The sequenced material came from naive CD8+ T cells sorted from blood. V is TRBV28 and J is TRBJ2-3, with 9 bases identical to TRBD2. This TCR was recovered from a man aged 25-40 years in good health. CDR3 sequence (DNA): TGTGCCAGCAGCTGGGCGACTAGCGGTTACACAGATACGCAGTATTTT. Amino acids: CASSWATSGYTDTQYF.